This T cell receptor beta chain appears in the sequencing data of a study of blood T cell repertoires in COVID-19. Study-level information: Sites in the United States, Italy and Spain provided acute and convalescent COVID-19 samples. PBMCs, B-cell-depleted T cells, or T cells provided the cDNA or gDNA that made up the material.

Original methodology: Amplification with reference gene primers provided the estimates of nucleated cell counts. Assay used: immunoSEQ multiplex PCR; TCRdb lists only in-frame clones, some missing. V and J calls plus clone size are reproduced from that table; the DNA served to infer D and trimming. The sample holds about 310,000 clones, more than 85% seen once. V was pared by 5 bases and J by 0 bases, with 8 bases between. Per germline, CDR1 SGHTA and CDR2 FQGNSA. The CDR3 totals 15 residues. This chain uses TRBV7-2 with TRBJ2-6; D unclear. The TCR originated in a man aged 65 to 85 with acute or convalescent COVID-19. The sample consisted of peripheral blood. This CDR3 reads CASSPTPSGANVLTF. In nucleotides, the CDR3 is TGTGCCAGCAGCCCAACTCCCTCTGGGGCCAACGTCCTGACTTTC.